A single sample is the source of the 28 T cell receptor beta chains below, sequenced in a study of blood T cell repertoires in COVID-19. TCRdb's copy holds only in-frame clones and misses some; the assay was immunoSEQ multiplex PCR. This repertoire shows approximately 140,000 clones, 86% found once; its top ten account for 8.2%. Sequencing used peripheral blood. These TCRs come from a woman aged 55-70 years with acute or convalescent COVID-19.

The CDR3 spells CASSLGGARTGELFF. The CDR3 DNA sequence: TGTGCCAGCAGCCTGGGGGGGGCGCGCACCGGGGAGCTGTTTTTT. This rearrangement joins TRBV3-1 (or the pseudogene TRBV3-2) to TRBJ2-2; D possibly corresponds to TRBD2 (7 bases). V was cut by 4 bases and J by 4 bases, with 13 bases left in between. This CDR3 spans 15 amino acids. CDR1 LGHDT and CDR2 YNNKEL come from the germline V gene (reference sequence).

This clone occurred a few times. The chain couples TRBV2 to TRBJ1-2, with 7 bases identical to TRBD1. V lost 9 bases to trimming and J lost 0 bases; unmatched junction nucleotides: 7. Germline V CDR1 and CDR2: SNHLY, FYNNEI. This CDR3 region has 14 residues. DNA for the CDR3: TGTGCCAGGGGACCGGGACAGACTAACTATGGCTACACCTTC. Translating it yields CARGPGQTNYGYTF. Full variable domain (missing parts from reference TRBV2 and TRBJ1-2): EPEVTQTPSHQVTQMGQEVILRCVPISNHLYFYWYRQILGQKVEFLVSFYNNEISEKSEIFDDQFSVERPDGSNFTLKIRSTKLEDSAMYFCARGPGQTNYGYTFGSGTRLTVV.

The chain combines TRBV9 with TRBJ2-2, with 11 bases identical to TRBD2. With V trimmed by 0 bases and J by 7 bases, 8 bases remained unmatched. Germline V gene lookup returns CDR1 SGDLS and CDR2 YYNGEE. The CDR3 contains 17 residues. CDR3 sequence (DNA): TGTGCCAGCAGCGTAGCGTTAGCGGGGGGGCCAAGCGGGGAGCTGTTTTTT. Amino acids: CASSVALAGGPSGELFF.

V is TRBV6-5 and J is TRBJ2-5; D perhaps matches TRBD2 (5 bases). Germline CDR1 and CDR2: MNHEY and SVGAGI. Trimming left V 5 bases short and J 2 bases short, with 12 bases between. The CDR3 covers 14 residues. CDR3 in amino acids: CASSTRDFQETQYF. The CDR3 nucleotides are TGTGCCAGCAGTACCCGGGATTTTCAAGAGACCCAGTACTTC.

V and J are TRBV5-1 and TRBJ1-3, with D possibly matching TRBD1 (6 bases). V lost 4 bases and J lost 0, with 11 bases in between. The CDR3 is made up of 15 amino acids. CDR1 and CDR2 from the germline V gene are SGHRS and YFSETQ. The CDR3 reads CASSPGTTSGNTIYF. The CDR3 nucleotides are TGCGCCAGCAGCCCCGGGACAACCTCTGGAAACACCATATATTTT.

This chain links TRBV5-4 with TRBJ2-2; 8 bases match TRBD1. Germline V gene data show CDR1 as SGHNT and CDR2 as YYREEE (reference sequence). The junction had 5 bases not matched to a gene; V was cut back by 4 bases and J by 6 bases. The CDR3 sequence is 14 residues long. The CDR3 region has the DNA TGTGCCAGCAGCGGGGAACAGGGGGCCGGGGAGCTGTTTTTT. Its translation is CASSGEQGAGELFF.

This clone was seen once. The rearrangement joins TRBV5-1 to TRBJ1-4; TRBD1 is a possible D gene (5 bases). The CDR3 length is 16 residues. Germline V gene data show CDR1 as SGHRS and CDR2 as YFSETQ. V gave up 4 bases and J gave up 0 bases, with 13 bases separating them. The CDR3 sequence: CASSLRQLATNEKLFF. CDR3 nucleotides: TGCGCCAGCAGCCTCAGACAGCTAGCAACTAATGAAAAACTGTTTTTT.

The rearrangement links TRBV3-1 (or the pseudogene TRBV3-2) to TRBJ1-2; the match to TRBD1 covers 9 bases. Germline lookup yields CDR1 LGHDT and CDR2 YNNKEL (reference sequence). CDR3 length: 13 residues. V lost 8 bases to trimming and J lost 4 bases; unmatched junction nucleotides: 5. The CDR3 DNA follows: TGTGCCAGCCGACCGACAGGGGGCTATGGCTACACCTTC. This encodes CASRPTGGYGYTF.

In DNA form, the CDR3 reads TGTGCCACCAGTGATTCCAGACAGCCTAGCACAGATACGCAGTATTTT. Translated: CATSDSRQPSTDTQYF. V gene TRBV24-1 combines with J gene TRBJ2-3; D is possibly TRBD1 (5 bases). CDR3 length: 16 residues. Germline V gene lookup returns CDR1 KGHDR and CDR2 SFDVKD. Trimming took off 2 bases at V and 0 bases at J, with 11 bases between the two ends.

V and J are TRBV28 and TRBJ2-4, with a tentative D call TRBD2 (5 bases). The CDR3 is 17 residues long. Germline CDR1 reads MDHEN; CDR2 reads SYDVKM. Trimming cost V 5 bases and J 0 bases, with 17 bases left between them. The CDR3 is CASSPSRTFSAKNIQYF. CDR3 DNA: TGTGCCAGCAGTCCCTCTCGGACTTTTTCAGCCAAAAACATTCAGTACTTC.

The gene calls are TRBV4-3 and TRBJ2-7, with 12 bases identical to TRBD1. The V gene's germline CDR1 is LGHNA and CDR2 YSLEER. The V and J ends lost 5 bases and 3 bases, in that order; junction bases with no gene match: 8. The CDR3 is 16 residues long. The CDR3 coding sequence is TGCGCCAGCAGCATAACCGGGACAGGGGGCCACTACGAGCAGTACTTC. It is translated as CASSITGTGGHYEQYF.

The chain has TRBV2 and TRBJ2-7; D is uncertain. V lost 7 bases to trimming and J lost 2 bases, with 9 bases between them. CDR3 size: 12 residues. The germline V gene encodes CDR1 SNHLY and CDR2 FYNNEI. As DNA, the CDR3 is TGTGCCAGCACTACTTCCGCCTACGAGCAGTACTTC. This codes for CASTTSAYEQYF.

The rearrangement links TRBV15 to TRBJ1-4; D ambiguous. CDR1 is LNHNV, CDR2 YYDKDF, per germline (reference sequence). The V and J ends lost 0 bases and 0 bases respectively, with 8 bases between them. This CDR3 contains 16 residues. The CDR3 coding sequence is TGTGCCACCAGCAGAGATTCACTGGCAACTAATGAAAAACTGTTTTTT. Encoded protein: CATSRDSLATNEKLFF.

The chain links TRBV2 to TRBJ2-7, with 12 bases aligning to TRBD2. After removal of 6 bases from V and 1 base from J, the junction contained 4 bases not matched to a gene. Germline V lookup: CDR1 SNHLY, CDR2 FYNNEI. This CDR3 comprises 15 residues. The DNA for the CDR3 is TGTGCCAGCAGGCAGACTAGCGGGGGTTCCTACGAGCAGTACTTC. This translates into CASRQTSGGSYEQYF.

The chain combines TRBV5-6 with TRBJ2-2, with 10 nucleotides matching TRBD1. Trimming at V came to 5 bases and at J to 6 bases, leaving 7 bases not matched to a gene. Looked up from germline, CDR1 is SGHDT and CDR2 is YYEEEE. This CDR3 is built from 15 residues. The CDR3: CASRLDRGFPGELFF. CDR3 nucleotide sequence: TGTGCCAGCAGACTGGACAGGGGGTTTCCCGGGGAGCTGTTTTTT.

This clone was detected only a few times. Other DNA sequences in the same sample also yield this CDR3. The chain couples TRBV28 to TRBJ1-2; D possibly corresponds to TRBD1 (6 bases). The germline V and J ends were trimmed by 3 bases and 6 bases, with 11 bases remaining between them. The V gene's germline CDR1 is MDHEN and CDR2 SYDVKM. This CDR3 is built from 13 residues. As DNA, the CDR3 is TGTGCCAGCAGTTTTAGAAGGGGGAATGGCTACACCTTC. Its translation: CASSFRRGNGYTF.

This clone was seen a single time. This rearrangement joins TRBV3-1 (or the pseudogene TRBV3-2) to TRBJ1-6, with 9 bases aligning to TRBD1. There are 15 residues in the CDR3. Germline lookup yields CDR1 LGHDT and CDR2 YNNKEL (reference sequence). V shed 2 bases, J shed 10 bases, and the junction held 6 bases outside the gene matches. The CDR3 loop is CASSQSGQGGSPLHF. CDR3 sequence (DNA): TGTGCCAGCAGCCAATCGGGACAGGGAGGGTCACCCCTCCACTTT.

The DNA of the CDR3 is TGTGCCAGCAGCCCGACATCTATGAACACTGAAGCTTTCTTT. Protein product: CASSPTSMNTEAFF. J is TRBJ1-1 and V is TRBV5-4; D call uncertain. The CDR3 has 14 residues. Germline CDR1 and CDR2: SGHNT and YYREEE (reference sequence). Between the trimmed V and J ends, which lost 4 bases and 0 bases, there was a span of 10 bases.

Points on this clone: Other DNA sequences within the sample encode an identical CDR3. J is TRBJ2-3 and V is TRBV20-1; tentatively, D is TRBD2 (5 bases). The CDR3 totals 11 residues. Germline V gene lookup returns CDR1 DFQATT and CDR2 SNEGSKA (reference sequence). Trimming pared 7 bases from V and 4 bases from J, leaving 9 bases between. CDR3 loop: CSGEGPDTQYF. In DNA form, the CDR3 reads TGCAGTGGAGAGGGCCCAGATACGCAGTATTTT.

The rearrangement uses TRBV5-1 and TRBJ2-3, with a tentative D call TRBD2 (5 bases). From germline, CDR1 is SGHRS and CDR2 YFSETQ. The germline V and J ends were trimmed by 3 bases and 3 bases, with 11 bases remaining between them. This CDR3 spans 14 amino acids. CDR3 bases: TGCGCCAGCAGCTCCGAGACGGGAACAGATACGCAGTATTTT. It translates to CASSSETGTDTQYF.

The rearrangement uses TRBV27 and TRBJ2-3, with D maybe TRBD2 (5 bases). The ends were cut back, 2 bases at V and 3 bases at J, with 21 bases in the middle. This CDR3 contains 18 residues. Germline CDR1 reads MNHEY; CDR2 reads SMNVEV (reference sequence). The CDR3 loop is CASSLIPRGSYRTDTQYF. CDR3 DNA sequence: TGTGCCAGCAGTTTAATCCCTCGAGGGTCTTATAGAACAGATACGCAGTATTTT.

This clone was seen only once. The chain links TRBV5-8 to TRBJ1-3; D call uncertain. CDR1 and CDR2 from the germline V gene are SGHTS and YDEGEE. Deletions cut 2 bases from V and 5 bases from J, with 11 bases between. The CDR3 sequence is 14 residues long. The CDR3: CASSFGGRRNTIYF. The CDR3 DNA sequence: TGTGCCAGCAGCTTCGGCGGGAGAAGAAACACCATATATTTT. The whole variable domain, filled in from reference TRBV5-8 and TRBJ1-3, reads EAGVTQSPTHLIKTRGQQATLRCSPISGHTSVYWYQQALGLGLQFLLWYDEGEERNRGNFPPRFSGRQFPNYSSELNVNALELEDSALYLCASSFGGRRNTIYFGEGSWLTVV.

The chain is built from TRBV11-1 and TRBJ1-4; tentative D call: TRBD1 (5 bases). The V gene's germline CDR1 is SGHAT and CDR2 FQDESV (reference sequence). V was cut by 6 bases and J by 4 bases, with 15 bases left in between. This CDR3 is built from 15 residues. For the CDR3, the DNA is TGTGCCAGCAGTCGGATGACAGTGATTAATGAAAAACTGTTTTTT. It is translated as CASSRMTVINEKLFF.

The rearrangement links TRBV7-2 to TRBJ2-6, with 10 bases fitting TRBD1. Germline values: CDR1 SGHTA, CDR2 FQGNSA. The CDR3 consists of 19 residues. V was clipped by 3 bases and J by 0 bases; unmatched bases: 8. The CDR3 is CASSLTGTGVFSGANVLTF. As DNA, the CDR3 is TGTGCCAGCAGCTTGACCGGGACAGGGGTTTTCTCTGGGGCCAACGTCCTGACTTTC.

This clone was detected only a few times. V is TRBV6-6 and J is TRBJ1-2, with 7 nucleotides matching TRBD1. After removal of 2 bases from V and 4 bases from J, the junction contained 4 bases not matched to a gene. This CDR3 is built from 14 residues. Germline CDR1 is MNHNY and CDR2 is SVGAGI (reference sequence). The chain's CDR3 is CASSYIQGPYGYTF. The CDR3, as DNA: TGTGCCAGCAGTTACATACAGGGGCCCTATGGCTACACCTTC.

V and J are TRBV18 and TRBJ2-7; 15 bases map to TRBD2. The CDR3 extends over 18 amino acids. Trimming took 0 bases from V and 4 from J; bases not matched to a gene: 7. Germline V gene data show CDR1 as KGHSH and CDR2 as LQKENI. The CDR3 DNA reads TGTGCCAGCTCACCACCGAGGACTAGCGGGGGGGGATTTTACGAGCAGTACTTC. As protein: CASSPPRTSGGGFYEQYF.

This sequence joins TRBV3-1 (or the pseudogene TRBV3-2) and TRBJ2-5; tentatively, D is TRBD2 (6 bases). V was cut by 4 bases and J by 5 bases, with 17 bases left in between. The CDR3 is 15 amino acids. The germline gives CDR1 LGHDT, CDR2 YNNKEL (reference sequence). The CDR3 nucleotides are TGTGCCAGCAGCCGTCGGGGGAGCCCCGGGGAGACCCAGTACTTC. As protein: CASSRRGSPGETQYF.

The chain combines TRBV11-1 with TRBJ1-1, with D possibly TRBD1 on 5 matching bases. In germline, CDR1 is SGHAT, CDR2 FQDESV (reference sequence). CDR3 size: 16 residues. Deletions cut 3 bases from V and 2 bases from J, with 16 bases between. CDR3: CASSLVQGLGNTEAFF. For the CDR3, the DNA is TGTGCCAGCAGCTTGGTCCAGGGATTGGGAAACACTGAAGCTTTCTTT.